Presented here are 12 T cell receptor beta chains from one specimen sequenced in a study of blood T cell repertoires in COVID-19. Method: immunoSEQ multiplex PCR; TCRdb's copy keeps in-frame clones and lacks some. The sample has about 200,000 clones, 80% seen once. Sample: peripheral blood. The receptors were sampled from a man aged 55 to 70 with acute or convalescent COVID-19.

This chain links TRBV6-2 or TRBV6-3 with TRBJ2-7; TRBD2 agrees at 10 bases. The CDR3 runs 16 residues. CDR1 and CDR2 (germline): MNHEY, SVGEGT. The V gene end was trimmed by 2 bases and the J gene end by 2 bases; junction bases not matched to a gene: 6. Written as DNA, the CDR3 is TGTGCCAGCAGTTACCGCCCACTAGCGGGAACCTACGAGCAGTACTTC. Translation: CASSYRPLAGTYEQYF.

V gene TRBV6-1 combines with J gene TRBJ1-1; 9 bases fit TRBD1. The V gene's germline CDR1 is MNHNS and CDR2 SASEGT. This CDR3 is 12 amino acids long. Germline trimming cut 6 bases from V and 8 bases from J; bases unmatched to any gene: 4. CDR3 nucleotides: TGTGCCAGCAGCAAACAGGGGGCCGAAGCTTTCTTT. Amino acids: CASSKQGAEAFF.

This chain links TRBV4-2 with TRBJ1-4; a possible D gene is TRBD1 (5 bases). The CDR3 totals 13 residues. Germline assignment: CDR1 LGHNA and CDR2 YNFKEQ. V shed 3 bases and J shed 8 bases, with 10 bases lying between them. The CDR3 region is CASSQTRQEKLFF. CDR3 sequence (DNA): TGTGCCAGCAGCCAGACTCGACAGGAAAAACTGTTTTTT.

The CDR3 sequence is CASSYSGASTDTQYF. DNA of the CDR3: TGTGCCAGCAGTTATAGCGGGGCAAGCACAGATACGCAGTATTTT. This chain joins TRBV6-5 and TRBJ2-3; 8 bases line up with TRBD2. CDR3 size: 15 residues. Germline V gene lookup returns CDR1 MNHEY and CDR2 SVGAGI. J gave up 0 bases and V 3 bases, and 2 bases lay outside the gene matches.

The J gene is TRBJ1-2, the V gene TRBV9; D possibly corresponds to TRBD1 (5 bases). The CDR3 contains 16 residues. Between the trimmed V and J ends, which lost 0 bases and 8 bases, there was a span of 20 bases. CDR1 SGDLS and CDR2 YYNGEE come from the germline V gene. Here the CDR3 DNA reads TGTGCCAGCAGCGTAGACGTTGGGGGGACCCGGGAAGGCTACACCTTC. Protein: CASSVDVGGTREGYTF.

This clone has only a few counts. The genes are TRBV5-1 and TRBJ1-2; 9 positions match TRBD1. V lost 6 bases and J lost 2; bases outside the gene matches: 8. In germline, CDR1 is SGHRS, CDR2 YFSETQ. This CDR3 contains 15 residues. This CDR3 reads CASTQSGTGNYGYTF. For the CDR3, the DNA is TGCGCCAGCACCCAGTCCGGGACAGGGAACTATGGCTACACCTTC.

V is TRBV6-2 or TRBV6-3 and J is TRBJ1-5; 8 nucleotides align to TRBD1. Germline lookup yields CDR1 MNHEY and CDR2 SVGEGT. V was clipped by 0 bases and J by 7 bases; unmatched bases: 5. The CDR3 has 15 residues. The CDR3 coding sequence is TGTGCCAGCAGTTACTCAGACAGGGGTAGGCAGCCCCAGCATTTT. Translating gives CASSYSDRGRQPQHF.

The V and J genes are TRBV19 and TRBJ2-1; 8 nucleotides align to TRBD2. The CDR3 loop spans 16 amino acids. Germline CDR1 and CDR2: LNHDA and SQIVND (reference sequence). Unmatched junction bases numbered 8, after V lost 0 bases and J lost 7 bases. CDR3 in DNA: TGTGCCAGTAGTATAGATGCCGGGCGCGGGGGGAATGAGCAGTTCTTC. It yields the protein CASSIDAGRGGNEQFF.

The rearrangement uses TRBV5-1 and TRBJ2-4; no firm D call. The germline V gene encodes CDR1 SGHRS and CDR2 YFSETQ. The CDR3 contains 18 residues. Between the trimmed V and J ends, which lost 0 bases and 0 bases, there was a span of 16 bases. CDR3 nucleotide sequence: TGCGCCAGCAGCTTGGGAGGAGTCTCTATCCTAGCCAAAAACATTCAGTACTTC. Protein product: CASSLGGVSILAKNIQYF.

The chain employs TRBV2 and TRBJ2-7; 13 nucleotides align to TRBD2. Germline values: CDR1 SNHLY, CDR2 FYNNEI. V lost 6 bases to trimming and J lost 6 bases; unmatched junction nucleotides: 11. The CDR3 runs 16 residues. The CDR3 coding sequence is TGTGCCAGCAGGCAACTAGCGGGAGGGGTGGTAAGCGAGCAGTACTTC. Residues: CASRQLAGGVVSEQYF.

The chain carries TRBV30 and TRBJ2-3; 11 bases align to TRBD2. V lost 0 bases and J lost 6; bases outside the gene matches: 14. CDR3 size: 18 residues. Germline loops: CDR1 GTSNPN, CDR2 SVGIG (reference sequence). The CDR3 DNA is TGTGCCTGGAGTGTACATGGAGGACTAGCGGGCTTTAGGGATACGCAGTATTTT. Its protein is CAWSVHGGLAGFRDTQYF.

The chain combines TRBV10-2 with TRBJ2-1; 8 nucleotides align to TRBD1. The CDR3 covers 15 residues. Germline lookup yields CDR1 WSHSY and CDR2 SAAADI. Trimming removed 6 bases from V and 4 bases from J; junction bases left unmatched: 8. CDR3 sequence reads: CASRLRGQRYNEQFF. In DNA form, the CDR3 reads TGCGCCAGCAGGCTCAGGGGGCAGAGGTACAATGAGCAGTTCTTC.